This T cell receptor beta chain was obtained from a study of blood T cell repertoires in COVID-19. Authors' analysis steps: Amplification from reference gene primers served as the basis for estimated nucleated cell counts. Repertoires were generated with immunoSEQ multiplex PCR, while TCRdb's copy carries only in-frame clones and drops some. V, J and clone size are those of that table, while D and trimming were read from the DNA. The sample contains some 120,000 clones, approximately 86% of which appear only once. Germline V CDR1 and CDR2: LGHDT, YNNKEL (reference sequence). CDR3 length equals 14 residues. Trimming cost V 3 bases and J 5 bases, with 8 bases left between them.

Material for sequencing was peripheral blood. The receptor was isolated from a woman aged 45-60 years with active or convalescent COVID-19. The rearrangement links TRBV3-1 (or the pseudogene TRBV3-2) to TRBJ1-6; D gene uncertain. CDR3 sequence reads: CASSHPDNNSPLHF. In DNA, the CDR3 is TGTGCCAGCAGCCATCCTGACAATAATTCACCCCTCCACTTT.